This T cell receptor (beta chain) is from a study of cytomegalovirus exposure and HLA in healthy donors. Points from the study as a whole: Cytomegalovirus association was listed for 164 TCR beta chains. TCR sequences were mostly rare, though some public TCRs occurred in many donors. HLA alleles showed associations with around 15,000 TCR beta sequences in a later analysis, at a 0.05 false discovery rate.

Note on this clone: Its antigen is unknown.

60 Vbeta and 13 Jbeta primers were used in PCR. Assay: immunoSEQ multiplex PCR; the TCRdb copy retains only in-frame clones and omits some. This table holds tens of thousands of clones, approximately 76% found once. V lost 2 bases and J lost 4; bases outside the gene matches: 19. Germline lookup yields CDR1 MDHEN and CDR2 SYDVKM. The CDR3 loop spans 20 amino acids. Material for sequencing was PBMCs. The TCR comes from a woman in her 30s in good health and CMV-seropositive. The chain uses TRBV28 and TRBJ1-2; 10 bases map to TRBD1. This CDR3 reads CASSLTGPGDRGSKGYGYTF. The DNA of the CDR3 is TGTGCCAGCAGTTTAACTGGTCCCGGGGACAGGGGATCAAAGGGCTATGGCTACACCTTC.